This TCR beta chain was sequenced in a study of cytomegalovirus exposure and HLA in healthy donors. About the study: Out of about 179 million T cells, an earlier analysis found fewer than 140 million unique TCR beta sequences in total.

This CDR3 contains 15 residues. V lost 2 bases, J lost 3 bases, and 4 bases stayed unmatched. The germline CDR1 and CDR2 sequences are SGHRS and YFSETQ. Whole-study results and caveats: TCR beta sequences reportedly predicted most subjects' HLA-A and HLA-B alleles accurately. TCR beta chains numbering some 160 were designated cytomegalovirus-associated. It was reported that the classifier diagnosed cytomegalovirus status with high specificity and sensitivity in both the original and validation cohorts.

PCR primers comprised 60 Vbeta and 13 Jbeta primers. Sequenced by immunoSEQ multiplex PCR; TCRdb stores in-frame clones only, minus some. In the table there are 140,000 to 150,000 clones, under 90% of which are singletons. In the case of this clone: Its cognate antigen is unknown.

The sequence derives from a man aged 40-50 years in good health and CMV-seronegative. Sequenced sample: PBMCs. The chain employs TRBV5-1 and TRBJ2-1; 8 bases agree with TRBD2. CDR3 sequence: CASSLSGTSYNEQFF. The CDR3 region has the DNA TGCGCCAGCAGCTTATCCGGGACTAGCTACAATGAGCAGTTCTTC.